This entry is about one T cell receptor beta chain. The entry originates in a study of blood T cell repertoires in COVID-19. Study context: T cells, B-cell-depleted T cells, or PBMCs provided the cDNA or gDNA that served as material.

Clones were sequenced by immunoSEQ multiplex PCR, and TCRdb holds only the in-frame ones, with some missing. The table has tens of thousands of clones, approximately 88% seen once. The CDR3 extends over 13 amino acids. Between the trimmed V and J ends, which lost 1 base and 3 bases, there was a span of 6 bases. Germline CDR1 and CDR2: SGHDT and YYEEEE. The sequencing input was peripheral blood. V is TRBV5-6 and J is TRBJ2-3; D may be TRBD2 (5 bases). The origin of this receptor is a woman at least 80 years old with active or convalescent COVID-19. The CDR3 DNA reads as TGTGCCAGCAGCTTGTCGGGGACAGATACGCAGTATTTT. It is translated as CASSLSGTDTQYF.